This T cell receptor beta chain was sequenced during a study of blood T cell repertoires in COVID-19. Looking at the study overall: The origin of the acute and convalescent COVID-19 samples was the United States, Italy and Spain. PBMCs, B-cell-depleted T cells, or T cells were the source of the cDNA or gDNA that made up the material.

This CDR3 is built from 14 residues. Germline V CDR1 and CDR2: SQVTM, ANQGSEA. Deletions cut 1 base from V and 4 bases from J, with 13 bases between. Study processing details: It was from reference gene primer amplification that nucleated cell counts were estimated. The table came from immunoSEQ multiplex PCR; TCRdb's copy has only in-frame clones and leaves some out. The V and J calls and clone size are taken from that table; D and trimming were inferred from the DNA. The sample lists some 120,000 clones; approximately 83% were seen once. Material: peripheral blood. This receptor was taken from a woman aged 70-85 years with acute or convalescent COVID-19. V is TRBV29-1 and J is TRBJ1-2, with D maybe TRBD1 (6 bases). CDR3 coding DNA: TGCAGCGTTGAAGCATTCGGACAGTCCTATGGCTACACCTTC. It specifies CSVEAFGQSYGYTF.